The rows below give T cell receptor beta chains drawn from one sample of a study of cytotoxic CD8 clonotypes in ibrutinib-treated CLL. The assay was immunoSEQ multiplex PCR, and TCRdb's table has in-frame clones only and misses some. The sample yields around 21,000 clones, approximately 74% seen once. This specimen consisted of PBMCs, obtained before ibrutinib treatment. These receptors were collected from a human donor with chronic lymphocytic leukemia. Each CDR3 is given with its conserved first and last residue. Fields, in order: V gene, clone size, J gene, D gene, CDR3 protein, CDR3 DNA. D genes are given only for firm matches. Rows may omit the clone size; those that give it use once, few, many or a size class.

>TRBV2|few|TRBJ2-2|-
CASSVGPNTGELFF
TGTGCCAGCAGTGTCGGACCGAACACCGGGGAGCTGTTTTTT
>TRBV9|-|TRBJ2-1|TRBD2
CASSTGLAGVRYNEQFF
TGTGCCAGCAGTACGGGACTAGCGGGAGTTAGATACAATGAGCAGTTCTTC
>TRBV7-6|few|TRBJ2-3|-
CASSFSMDTQYF
TGTGCCAGCAGCTTCTCGATGGATACGCAGTATTTT
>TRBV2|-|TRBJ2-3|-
CASSGTTSDTQYF
TGTGCCAGCAGCGGGACCACATCAGATACGCAGTATTTT
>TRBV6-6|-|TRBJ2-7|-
CASSYPGTYEQYF
TGTGCCAGCAGTTACCCCGGCACCTACGAGCAGTACTTC
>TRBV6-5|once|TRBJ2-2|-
CASCFSNTGELFF
TGTGCCAGTTGCTTTTCGAACACCGGGGAGCTGTTTTTT
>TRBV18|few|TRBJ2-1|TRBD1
CASSEGTGSLQFF
TGTGCCAGCTCAGAAGGGACAGGGAGTTTGCAGTTCTTC
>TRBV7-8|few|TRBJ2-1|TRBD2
CASSLERTSGSNEQFF
TGTGCCAGCAGCTTAGAGAGGACTAGCGGGAGTAATGAGCAGTTCTTC
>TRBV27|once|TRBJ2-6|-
CASSLGPSGANVLTF
TGTGCCAGCAGTTTGGGACCCTCTGGGGCCAACGTCCTGACTTTC
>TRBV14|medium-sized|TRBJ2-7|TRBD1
CASSRRDRGGEQYF
TGTGCCAGCAGCCGACGGGACAGGGGAGGCGAGCAGTACTTC
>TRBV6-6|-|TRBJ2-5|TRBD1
CASSYTTGGVETQYF
TGTGCCAGCAGTTACACTACAGGGGGCGTGGAGACCCAGTACTTC
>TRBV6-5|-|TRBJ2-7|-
CASSYSRGNYEQYF
TGTGCCAGCAGTTACTCGAGGGGGAACTACGAGCAGTACTTC
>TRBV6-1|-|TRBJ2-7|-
CASSEYWSYEQYF
TGTGCCAGCAGTGAATATTGGAGTTACGAGCAGTACTTC
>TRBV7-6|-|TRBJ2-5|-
CASSLGFETQYF
TGTGCCAGCAGCTTAGGGTTTGAGACCCAGTACTTC
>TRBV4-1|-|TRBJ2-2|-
CASSQRQSPTGELFF
TGCGCCAGCAGCCAGCGACAGAGCCCCACCGGGGAGCTGTTTTTT
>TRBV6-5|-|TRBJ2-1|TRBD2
CASSTVAGGIEQFF
TGTGCCAGCAGTACCGTAGCGGGAGGGATTGAGCAGTTCTTC
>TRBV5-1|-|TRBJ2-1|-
CASSLMAGNNEQFF
TGCGCCAGCAGCTTGATGGCAGGGAACAATGAGCAGTTCTTC
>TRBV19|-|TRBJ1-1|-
CASNNRQNTEAFF
TGTGCCAGTAATAACAGACAGAACACTGAAGCTTTCTTT
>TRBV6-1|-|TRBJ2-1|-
CASSGRGEQFF
TGTGCCAGCAGTGGCCGGGGGGAGCAGTTCTTC
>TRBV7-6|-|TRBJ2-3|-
CASSLYPGVGDTQYF
TGTGCCAGCAGCTTATATCCGGGAGTGGGAGATACGCAGTATTTT
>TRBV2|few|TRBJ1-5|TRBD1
CASRVDRRSSNQPQHF
TGTGCCAGCAGGGTGGACAGGAGGTCTAGCAATCAGCCCCAGCATTTT
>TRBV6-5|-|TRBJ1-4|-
CASSYSGTGNEKLFF
TGTGCCAGCAGTTACTCGGGGACTGGAAATGAAAAACTGTTTTTT
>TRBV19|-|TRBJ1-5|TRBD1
CASFGGQGLPQHF
TGTGCCAGTTTCGGGGGACAGGGACTGCCCCAGCATTTT
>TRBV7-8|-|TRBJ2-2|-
CASSLGRGAGELFF
TGTGCCAGCAGCTTAGGGAGGGGCGCCGGGGAGCTGTTTTTT
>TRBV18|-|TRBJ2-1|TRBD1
CASSFGQGVYNEQFF
TGTGCCAGCTCATTTGGACAGGGGGTCTACAATGAGCAGTTCTTC
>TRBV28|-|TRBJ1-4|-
CASSFSGGANEKLFF
TGTGCCAGCAGTTTCTCCGGGGGAGCTAATGAAAAACTGTTTTTT
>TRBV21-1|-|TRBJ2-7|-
CASSKTGQSDHYEQYF
TGTGCCAGCAGCAAGACAGGACAGTCGGACCACTACGAGCAGTACTTC
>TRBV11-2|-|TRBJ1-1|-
CASSLAAGYEAFF
TGTGCCAGCAGCTTAGCGGCCGGATATGAAGCTTTCTTT
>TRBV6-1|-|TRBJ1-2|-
CASRAGTLNYGYTF
TGTGCCAGCAGGGCCGGGACCCTCAACTATGGCTACACCTTC
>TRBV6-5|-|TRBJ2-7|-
CASSYSWSRVYEQYF
TGTGCCAGCAGTTACAGCTGGTCGAGGGTCTACGAGCAGTACTTC
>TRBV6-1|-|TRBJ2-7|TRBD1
CASSSLPDRVWEQYF
TGTGCCAGCAGCTCCCTCCCCGACAGGGTGTGGGAGCAGTACTTC
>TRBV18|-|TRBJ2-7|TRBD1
CASSPPRGQGAQEQYF
TGTGCCAGCTCACCACCGCGGGGACAGGGGGCACAGGAGCAGTACTTC
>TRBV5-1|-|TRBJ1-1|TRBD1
CASSLLTGGDEAFF
TGCGCCAGCAGCTTATTAACAGGGGGCGACGAAGCTTTCTTT
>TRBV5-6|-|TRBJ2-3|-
CASSLLTSPPSTDTQYF
TGTGCCAGCAGCTTGTTAACTAGCCCCCCCTCCACAGATACGCAGTATTTT
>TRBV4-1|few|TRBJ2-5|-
CASSTRGGETQYF
TGCGCCAGCAGCACTAGGGGTGGCGAGACCCAGTACTTC
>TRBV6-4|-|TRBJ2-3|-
CASSSQGSTDTQYF
TGTGCCAGCAGTAGTCAGGGAAGCACAGATACGCAGTATTTT
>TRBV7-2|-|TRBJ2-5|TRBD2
CASTLSGRAEETQYF
TGTGCCAGCACCCTTAGCGGGAGGGCTGAGGAGACCCAGTACTTC
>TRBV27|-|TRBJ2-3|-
CASSLVGTDTQYF
TGTGCCAGCAGCCTAGTCGGCACAGATACGCAGTATTTT
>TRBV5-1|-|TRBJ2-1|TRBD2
CASSSGTSGHNEQFF
TGCGCCAGTAGTTCCGGGACTAGCGGACACAATGAGCAGTTCTTC
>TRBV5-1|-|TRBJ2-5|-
CASSLYLQLSIEETQYF
TGCGCCAGCAGCTTGTACCTACAACTTTCGATTGAAGAGACCCAGTACTTC
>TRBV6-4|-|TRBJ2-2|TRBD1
CASSRSGTGANTGELFF
TGTGCCAGCAGCCGCTCGGGGACAGGCGCGAACACCGGGGAGCTGTTTTTT
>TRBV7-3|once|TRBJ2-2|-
CASSLGQAATGELFF
TGTGCCAGCAGCTTGGGGCAGGCGGCCACCGGGGAGCTGTTTTTT
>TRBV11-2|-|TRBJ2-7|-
CASSRGVFLYEQYF
TGTGCCAGCTCTCGCGGTGTCTTCCTCTACGAGCAGTACTTC
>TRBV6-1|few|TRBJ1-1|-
CASSEPGLNTEAFF
TGTGCCAGCAGTGAGCCAGGGCTGAACACTGAAGCTTTCTTT
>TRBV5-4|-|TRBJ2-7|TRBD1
CASSFAGGNEQYF
TGTGCCAGCAGCTTCGCAGGGGGTAACGAGCAGTACTTC
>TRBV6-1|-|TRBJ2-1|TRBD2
CASSVRLAGDEQFF
TGTGCCAGCAGTGTCCGGCTAGCGGGAGACGAGCAGTTCTTC
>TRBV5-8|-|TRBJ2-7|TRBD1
CASGDRGLGAPTYEQYF
TGTGCCAGCGGGGACAGGGGGCTCGGGGCTCCGACCTACGAGCAGTACTTC
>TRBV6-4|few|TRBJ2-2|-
CASSRWGTGSNTGELFF
TGTGCCAGCAGTCGGTGGGGCACAGGGTCCAACACCGGGGAGCTGTTTTTT
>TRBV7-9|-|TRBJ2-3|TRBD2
CASSPKLAGAGTQYF
TGTGCCAGCAGCCCGAAGCTAGCGGGAGCGGGTACGCAGTATTTT
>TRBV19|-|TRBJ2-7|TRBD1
CASSMTGTGGYEQYF
TGTGCCAGTAGTATGACCGGGACAGGGGGCTACGAGCAGTACTTC
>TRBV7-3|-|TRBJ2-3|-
CASSLTHLGATQYF
TGTGCCAGCAGCTTAACCCATTTGGGTGCTACGCAGTATTTT
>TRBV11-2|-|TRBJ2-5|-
CASSLTEYQETQYF
TGTGCCAGCAGCTTGACGGAGTACCAAGAGACCCAGTACTTC
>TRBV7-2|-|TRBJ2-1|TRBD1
CASSHRDRGEGQQFF
TGTGCCAGCAGCCACCGGGACAGGGGAGAGGGGCAGCAGTTCTTC
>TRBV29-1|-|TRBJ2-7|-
CSARQDYEQYF
TGCAGCGCGCGACAAGACTACGAGCAGTACTTC